Shown below are 26 T cell receptor beta chains from a single sample sequenced in a study of cytomegalovirus exposure and HLA in healthy donors. The PCR employed 60 Vbeta primers together with 13 Jbeta primers. TCRdb keeps only in-frame clones here, not all; method: immunoSEQ multiplex PCR. Here the sample spans roughly 77,000 clones, less than 80% being singletons. Sequencing was performed on PBMCs. The origin of the receptors is a woman in her thirties or forties in good health and CMV-seropositive.

The V gene is TRBV18, the J gene TRBJ2-3; D possibly corresponds to TRBD2 (5 bases). Germline V lookup: CDR1 KGHSH, CDR2 LQKENI. Between the trimmed V and J ends, which lost 6 bases and 0 bases, there was a span of 10 bases. The CDR3 is 14 amino acids. The CDR3 DNA reads TGTGCCAGCTCGCTTCCGGGGAGCACAGATACGCAGTATTTT. This codes for CASSLPGSTDTQYF.

The chain is built from TRBV7-9 and TRBJ1-5; a weak D match, TRBD1 (6 bases). Germline V gene data show CDR1 as SEHNR and CDR2 as FQNEAQ (reference sequence). The V end was cut by 5 bases, the J end by 1 base, with 15 bases between. This CDR3 is built from 16 residues. The CDR3 loop reads CASSTGVGGSNQPQHF. CDR3 nucleotide sequence: TGTGCCAGCAGCACTGGGGTAGGGGGAAGCAATCAGCCCCAGCATTTT.

The chain recombines TRBV7-3 with TRBJ2-2; 8 bases align to TRBD2. V was pared by 5 bases and J by 6 bases, with 11 bases of the junction left unmatched. CDR1 and CDR2 (germline): SGHTA, FQGTGA. The CDR3 is 16 amino acids. The CDR3 sequence: CASSLTSGGPAGELFF. The CDR3 DNA sequence: TGTGCCAGCAGCCTTACCTCGGGGGGGCCTGCCGGGGAGCTGTTTTTT.

This clone has a single count. For the CDR3, the DNA is TGTGCCAGCAGGGGACAGGGCTACTATGGCTACACCTTC. Residues: CASRGQGYYGYTF. This chain joins TRBV6-1 and TRBJ1-2; TRBD1 aligns across 9 bases. Per the germline V gene, CDR1 is MNHNS and CDR2 is SASEGT. The junction had 2 bases not matched to a gene; V was cut back by 6 bases and J by 3 bases. The CDR3 has 13 residues.

The sample holds one count of this clone. The junction departs from the called germline gene at one end, perhaps through a read error. This chain links TRBV5-6 with TRBJ1-1; D gene ambiguous. Germline CDR1 reads SGHDT; CDR2 reads YYEEEE. CDR3 length: 13 amino acids. CDR3 loop: CAGSHIMNTEAFF. In DNA form, the CDR3 reads TGTGCCGGCAGCCACATTATGAACACTGAAGCTTTCTTT.

This rearrangement joins TRBV7-9 to TRBJ2-2; 7 bases line up with TRBD2. CDR1 is SEHNR and CDR2 is FQNEAQ in the germline V gene (reference sequence). V lost 10 bases, J lost 4 bases, and 9 bases stayed unmatched. The CDR3 has 14 amino acids. CDR3 in amino acids: CATPPGGATGELFF. In DNA form, the CDR3 reads TGTGCCACCCCCCCGGGGGGAGCCACCGGGGAGCTGTTTTTT.

About this clone itself: This same CDR3 is encoded by further DNA sequences in the sample. J is TRBJ1-5 and V is TRBV12-5; possible D gene TRBD1, 5 bases. From germline, CDR1 is LGHNT and CDR2 FRNRAP. CDR3 length: 13 amino acids. V lost 2 bases and J lost 4, with 6 bases in between. DNA of the CDR3: TGTGCTAGTGGTTTGCAGGGAAATCAGCCCCAGCATTTT. It codes for CASGLQGNQPQHF.

The CDR3 DNA is TGTGCCAGCAGCTCACTAGGGCCCACATACGGCTACACCTTC. It encodes CASSSLGPTYGYTF. The chain couples TRBV7-6 to TRBJ1-2; D gene unclear. CDR1 is SGHVS, CDR2 FNYEAQ, per germline. Trimming removed 4 bases from V and 8 bases from J, with 17 bases in between. CDR3 length: 14 amino acids.

The rearrangement uses TRBV5-1 and TRBJ1-6; possibly TRBD1 for D (6 bases). The CDR3 covers 14 residues. Germline V gene lookup returns CDR1 SGHRS and CDR2 YFSETQ. V was trimmed by 4 bases and J by 9 bases, leaving 14 bases between them. For the CDR3, the DNA is TGCGCCAGCAGCCCTACCCAGGGGTCTTCACCCCTCCACTTT. It is translated as CASSPTQGSSPLHF. Supplemented by reference TRBV5-1 and TRBJ1-6, the full variable domain reads KAGVTQTPRYLIKTRGQQVTLSCSPISGHRSVSWYQQTPGQGLQFLFEYFSETQRNKGNFPGRFSGRQFSNSRSEMNVSTLELGDSALYLCASSPTQGSSPLHFGNGTRLTVT.

The chain links TRBV30 to TRBJ1-2, with D perhaps TRBD1 (6 bases). The CDR3 has 13 residues. The V gene's germline CDR1 is GTSNPN and CDR2 SVGIG (reference sequence). The V end was cut by 3 bases, the J end by 4 bases, with 12 bases between. The CDR3 region is CAWRTSTGYGYTF. CDR3 DNA: TGTGCCTGGAGGACCTCGACAGGCTATGGCTACACCTTC.

The chain carries TRBV18 and TRBJ1-1; a weak D match, TRBD1 (5 bases). V dropped 3 bases and J dropped 3 bases, with 14 bases sitting between them. The CDR3 runs to 15 residues. Germline CDR1 and CDR2: KGHSH and LQKENI. CDR3 coding DNA: TGTGCCAGCTCACCCGGGGGAGGGCGGGACACTGAAGCTTTCTTT. This sequence encodes CASSPGGGRDTEAFF.

This chain uses TRBV5-4 with TRBJ2-5; 8 positions agree with TRBD2. CDR1 and CDR2 from the germline V gene are SGHNT and YYREEE (reference sequence). The CDR3 totals 16 residues. The V segment lost 5 bases and the J segment 3 bases; nucleotides outside the gene matches: 12. The CDR3 region is CASSSGGGWSKETQYF. Written as DNA, the CDR3 is TGTGCCAGCAGTTCCGGGGGGGGGTGGTCCAAAGAGACCCAGTACTTC. The full variable domain, its missing parts supplied by reference TRBV5-4 and TRBJ2-5, is ETGVTQSPTHLIKTRGQQVTLRCSSQSGHNTVSWYQQALGQGPQFIFQYYREEENGRGNFPPRFSGLQFPNYSSELNVNALELDDSALYLCASSSGGGWSKETQYFGPGTRLLVL.

V and J are TRBV5-8 and TRBJ1-1; the match to TRBD1 covers 7 bases. Germline V gene lookup returns CDR1 SGHTS and CDR2 YDEGEE. Trimming at V came to 6 bases and at J to 4 bases, leaving 12 bases not matched to a gene. This CDR3 has 15 amino acids. As DNA, the CDR3 is TGTGCCAGCAACCCCGACAGGGTTGAAGGCACTGAAGCTTTCTTT. It yields the protein CASNPDRVEGTEAFF.

The chain is built from TRBV11-2 and TRBJ2-1, with D unresolved. The CDR3 is 14 residues long. Germline CDR1 and CDR2: SGHAT and FQNNGV. Trimming took off 1 base at V and 5 bases at J, with 9 bases between the two ends. The CDR3 here is CASSLGRSNNEQFF. CDR3 nucleotides: TGTGCCAGCAGCTTAGGTCGCAGTAACAATGAGCAGTTCTTC.

V and J are TRBV30 and TRBJ1-6, with TRBD1 matching over 7 bases. The germline V gene encodes CDR1 GTSNPN and CDR2 SVGIG (reference sequence). The CDR3 sequence is 14 residues long. The junction had 6 bases not matched to a gene; V was cut back by 0 bases and J by 10 bases. The CDR3 nucleotides read TGTGCCTGGAGTGTGATGAGGGGGCAATCACCCCTCCACTTT. Its protein is CAWSVMRGQSPLHF.

This clone turned up a few times. The rearrangement joins TRBV7-9 to TRBJ2-3; the D gene is possibly TRBD1 (5 bases). The ends were cut back, 5 bases at V and 0 bases at J, with 9 bases in the middle. This CDR3 comprises 14 residues. Per germline, CDR1 SEHNR and CDR2 FQNEAQ (reference sequence). The CDR3 loop is CASSPTASTDTQYF. The CDR3 region has the DNA TGTGCCAGCAGCCCGACAGCTAGCACAGATACGCAGTATTTT.

The chain has TRBV5-4 and TRBJ1-1; maybe TRBD1 (6 bases). In germline, CDR1 is SGHNT, CDR2 YYREEE (reference sequence). The CDR3 has 14 amino acids. The germline V and J ends were trimmed by 2 bases and 3 bases, with 11 bases remaining between them. The CDR3 sequence is CASSLGQPDTEAFF. The CDR3, as DNA: TGTGCCAGCAGCTTAGGACAGCCAGACACTGAAGCTTTCTTT.

The rearrangement joins TRBV6-5 to TRBJ2-7; maybe TRBD1 (5 bases). In germline, CDR1 is MNHEY, CDR2 SVGAGI. The CDR3 consists of 15 residues. Trimming shortened V by 6 bases and J by 3 bases, and 18 bases separated the two germline ends. The CDR3 sequence: CASSQDRAQLYEQYF. The CDR3 DNA sequence: TGTGCCAGCAGCCAAGACAGAGCTCAGCTCTACGAGCAGTACTTC.

This clone has only one observation. This chain uses TRBV5-1 with TRBJ1-2, with 8 positions matching TRBD1. CDR1 is SGHRS, CDR2 YFSETQ, per germline. The V segment lost 3 bases and the J segment 4 bases; nucleotides outside the gene matches: 8. This CDR3 comprises 15 residues. The CDR3 nucleotides read TGCGCCAGCAGCTCAGGACAGGGTGACAGCTATGGCTACACCTTC. As protein: CASSSGQGDSYGYTF.

This chain joins TRBV5-1 and TRBJ1-6; D is possibly TRBD1 (6 bases). This CDR3 contains 14 residues. In germline, CDR1 is SGHRS, CDR2 YFSETQ. The V and J ends lost 6 bases and 9 bases respectively, with 16 bases between them. CDR3 sequence reads: CASTRTDRSSPLHF. CDR3 DNA sequence: TGCGCCAGCACCAGGACAGACAGAAGTTCACCCCTCCACTTT.

This chain joins TRBV5-4 and TRBJ1-1; D remains unclear. The CDR3 totals 13 residues. The germline V gene has CDR1 SGHNT and CDR2 YYREEE (reference sequence). The V end lost 1 base, the J end lost 1 base, and 5 bases lay between the germline ends. The CDR3 DNA sequence: TGTGCCAGCAGCTTGCAGGAGAACACTGAAGCTTTCTTT. Translating it yields CASSLQENTEAFF.

The V gene is TRBV5-1, the J gene TRBJ2-7; 9 bases are a match to TRBD2. Germline V gives CDR1 SGHRS, CDR2 YFSETQ. This CDR3 has 19 amino acids. The trim removed 4 bases at V and 2 bases at J, leaving 19 bases unmatched. CDR3 in amino acids: CASSARAYGTQRGAYEQYF. The CDR3 coding sequence is TGCGCCAGCAGCGCGCGAGCCTACGGAACTCAGCGGGGGGCCTACGAGCAGTACTTC.

This chain connects TRBV19 to TRBJ1-2, with D uncertain. V gave up 3 bases and J gave up 4 bases, with 15 bases separating them. The germline CDR1 and CDR2 sequences are LNHDA and SQIVND (reference sequence). The CDR3 consists of 15 residues. The CDR3 DNA reads as TGTGCCAGTAGTATGGAGGGTCCTCAGATCTATGGCTACACCTTC. This gives the protein CASSMEGPQIYGYTF.

V is TRBV10-3 and J is TRBJ2-2; perhaps TRBD1 as D (6 bases). Trimming took 4 bases from V and 4 from J, leaving 28 bases between them. The CDR3 extends over 20 amino acids. Germline assignment: CDR1 ENHRY and CDR2 SYGVKD. CDR3 amino acids: CAISGDRSGNQLRVTGELFF. DNA for the CDR3: TGTGCCATCAGTGGAGACAGGTCCGGAAATCAGTTGAGGGTCACCGGGGAGCTGTTTTTT.

The chain employs TRBV5-1 and TRBJ2-7; 8 positions agree with TRBD1. The CDR3 is 14 residues long. Per the germline V gene, CDR1 is SGHRS and CDR2 is YFSETQ. V was pared by 5 bases and J by 4 bases, with 8 bases of the junction left unmatched. The CDR3 here is CASRAPDREYEQYF. The CDR3 nucleotides are TGCGCCAGCAGGGCCCCGGACAGGGAGTACGAGCAGTACTTC.

In this sample, this clone turned up many times. The rearrangement links TRBV7-2 to TRBJ2-7; D is perhaps TRBD1 (6 bases). Germline loops: CDR1 SGHTA, CDR2 FQGNSA. This CDR3 region has 14 residues. Trimming shortened V by 0 bases and J by 6 bases, and 12 bases separated the two germline ends. CDR3 sequence (DNA): TGTGCCAGCAGCTTAGCGGGGGCTGGGTTCGAGCAGTACTTC. Amino acids: CASSLAGAGFEQYF.